One T cell receptor (beta chain) is described in this entry. This entry is derived from a study of T cell changes during pregnancy in multiple sclerosis. The CDR3 contains 16 residues. In germline, CDR1 is LNHDA, CDR2 SQIVND (reference sequence). The junction had 6 bases not matched to a gene; V was cut back by 0 bases and J by 5 bases. Sequencing was performed with immunoSEQ multiplex PCR; in TCRdb, only in-frame clones are kept and a portion is missing. The repertoire consists of more than 45,000 clones, with approximately 95% occurring once and the leading ten covering around 0.47%. The clonotype was recovered from a female donor with multiple sclerosis, enrolled in a pregnancy study. The chain is built from TRBV19 and TRBJ1-1, with 10 bases fitting TRBD1. The sequencing used CD4+ T cells from peripheral blood mononuclear cells, collected in the first trimester of pregnancy. CDR3 amino acids: CASSIETGGAGTEAFF. Written as DNA, the CDR3 is TGTGCCAGTAGTATAGAGACAGGGGGCGCGGGGACTGAAGCTTTCTTT.